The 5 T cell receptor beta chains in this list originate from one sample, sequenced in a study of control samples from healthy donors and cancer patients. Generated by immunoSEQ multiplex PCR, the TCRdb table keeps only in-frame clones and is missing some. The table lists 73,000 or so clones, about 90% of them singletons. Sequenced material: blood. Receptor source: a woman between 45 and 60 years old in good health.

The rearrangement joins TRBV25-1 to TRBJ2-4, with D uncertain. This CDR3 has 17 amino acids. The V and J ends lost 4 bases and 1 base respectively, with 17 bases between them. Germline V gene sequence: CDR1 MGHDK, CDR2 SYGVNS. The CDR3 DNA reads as TGTGCCAGCAGTGGCTCGGTATGGGGTGAGGCCAAAAACATTCAGTACTTC. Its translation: CASSGSVWGEAKNIQYF.

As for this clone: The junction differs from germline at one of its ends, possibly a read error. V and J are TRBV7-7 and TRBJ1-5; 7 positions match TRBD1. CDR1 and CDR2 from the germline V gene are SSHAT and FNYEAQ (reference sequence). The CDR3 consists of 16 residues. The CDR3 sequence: CASSLEDRYSNQPQHF. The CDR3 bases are TGTGCTAGCAGCTTAGAGGACAGGTATAGCAATCAGCCCCAGCATTTT.

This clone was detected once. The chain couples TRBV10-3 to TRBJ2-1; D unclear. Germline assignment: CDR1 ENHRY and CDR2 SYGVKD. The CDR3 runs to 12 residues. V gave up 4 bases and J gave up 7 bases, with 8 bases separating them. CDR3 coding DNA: TGTGCCATCAGTGGTCTTGATAATGAGCAGTTCTTC. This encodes CAISGLDNEQFF.

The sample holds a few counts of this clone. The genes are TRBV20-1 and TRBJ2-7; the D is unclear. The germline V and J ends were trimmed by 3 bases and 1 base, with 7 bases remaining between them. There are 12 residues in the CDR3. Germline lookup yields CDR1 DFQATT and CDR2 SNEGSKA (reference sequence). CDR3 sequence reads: CSASVGSYEQYF. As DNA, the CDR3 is TGCAGTGCTAGTGTGGGGTCCTACGAGCAGTACTTC.

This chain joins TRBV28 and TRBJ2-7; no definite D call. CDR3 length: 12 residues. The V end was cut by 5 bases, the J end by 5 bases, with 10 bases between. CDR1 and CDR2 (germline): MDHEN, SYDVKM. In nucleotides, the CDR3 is TGTGCCAGCAGTCAAGGTTTGGACGAGCAGTACTTC. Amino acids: CASSQGLDEQYF. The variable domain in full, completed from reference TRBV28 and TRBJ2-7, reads DVKVTQSSRYLVKRTGEKVFLECVQDMDHENMFWYRQDPGLGLRLIYFSYDVKMKEKGDIPEGYSVSREKKERFSLILESASTNQTSMYLCASSQGLDEQYFGPGTRLTVT.